This T cell receptor (beta chain) was identified in a study of blood T cell repertoires in COVID-19. Study details: Italy, Spain and the United States were the sources of the convalescent and acute COVID-19 samples. From T cells, B-cell-depleted T cells, or PBMCs came the material, which was cDNA or gDNA.

In the original workflow: Estimated nucleated cell counts came from reference gene primer amplification. Here immunoSEQ multiplex PCR was the method, and the copy in TCRdb shows in-frame clones only, minus some. For V, J and clone size, that table is used; D and trimming come from the DNA. The table shows about 130,000 clones, with about nine tenths occurring only once. This CDR3 region has 18 residues. The TCR originated in a man in his forties or fifties with acute or convalescent COVID-19. Sample: peripheral blood. V usage is TRBV21-1 and J usage is TRBJ2-2; the DNA was not used to check the table's D call, TRBD2. TRBV21-1 is deemed a pseudogene. CDR3 coding DNA: TGTGCCAGCAGCACCGAGGAGGCAGGTCCACCGAACACCGGGGAGCTGTTTTTT. Its protein is CASSTEEAGPPNTGELFF.